One sample yielded the 28 T cell receptor beta chains listed below, sequenced in a study of T cells expressing NK-cell markers. TCRdb reprocessed the 5' RACE reads; each CDR3 protein has one entry and no DNA is given. This repertoire includes approximately 22,000 distinct CDR3 sequences. The source material was blood T cells: a sorted CD56 or NKG2C T cell subset, CD4+ or CD8+ T cells, or bulk PBMC T cells (not recorded which). Receptor source: a man between 18 and 69 years old in good health.

The CDR3 loop is CASSRTGTTLYEQYF. The chain employs TRBV3-1 and TRBJ2-7; TCRdb reports TRBD1, a call that lacks DNA to check it against. The CDR3 totals 15 residues. CDR1 and CDR2 (germline): LGHDT, YNNKEL (reference sequence).

This rearrangement joins TRBV4-2 to TRBJ2-2; TCRdb's D gene call, TRBD2, goes unchecked for lack of DNA. Per the germline V gene, CDR1 is LGHNA and CDR2 is YNFKEQ. The CDR3 is 16 amino acids. The CDR3 protein is CASSHSGGAWTGELFF.

This chain links TRBV7-2 with TRBJ2-7. The CDR3 consists of 13 residues. Germline CDR1 SGHTA, CDR2 FQGNSA. CDR3 amino acids: CASSFGGLYEQYF.

The J gene is TRBJ2-7, the V gene TRBV11-2; there is no DNA to check the TCRdb D call of TRBD1. Germline V gene data show CDR1 as SGHAT and CDR2 as FQNNGV. The CDR3 covers 16 residues. This chain's CDR3 is CASSFVYRGDRYEQYF.

This chain joins TRBV7-8 and TRBJ2-1. The CDR3 runs to 15 residues. Germline lookup yields CDR1 SGHVS and CDR2 FQNEAQ. This chain's CDR3 is CASSLVGIAYNEQFF.

CDR3 loop: CASSLWGRGGTDTQYF. The chain uses TRBV12-3 or TRBV12-4 and TRBJ2-3; TCRdb's assignment of TRBD1 cannot be checked, as there is no DNA. The CDR3 loop spans 16 amino acids.

The chain carries TRBV4-3 and TRBJ2-3. CDR1 LGHNA and CDR2 YSLEER come from the germline V gene. This CDR3 is built from 16 residues. This CDR3 reads CASSQDFGAGADTQYF.

This chain links TRBV30 with TRBJ2-3; TCRdb selects TRBD1, and the lack of DNA leaves this call unchecked. The CDR3 runs 14 residues. Germline V gene sequence: CDR1 GTSNPN, CDR2 SVGIG (reference sequence). The CDR3 sequence: CAWSSPGGTDTQYF.

J is TRBJ2-1 and V is TRBV11-1; TCRdb gives TRBD2 as the D gene, but with no DNA this cannot be confirmed. This CDR3 is 18 amino acids long. The germline V gene encodes CDR1 SGHAT and CDR2 FQDESV (reference sequence). CDR3 protein: CASSPRLTSGAFVDEQFF.

The chain recombines TRBV5-1 with TRBJ2-5; no DNA is available, so the TRBD2 call from TCRdb remains unchecked. Germline CDR1 reads SGHRS; CDR2 reads YFSETQ. The CDR3 spans 17 residues. The CDR3 loop is CASSLPIPGTAEETQYF.

This chain joins TRBV24-1 and TRBJ2-3; lacking DNA, the TRBD1 call made by TCRdb goes unchecked. Per the germline V gene, CDR1 is KGHDR and CDR2 is SFDVKD. The CDR3 has 15 residues. CDR3 amino acids: CATSVFGGGTDTQYF.

The chain links TRBV30 to TRBJ2-4; lacking DNA, the TRBD1 call made by TCRdb goes unchecked. Germline V CDR1 and CDR2: GTSNPN, SVGIG (reference sequence). The CDR3 runs to 13 residues. The CDR3 here is CAWSPGLDNIQYF.

V usage is TRBV4-2 and J usage is TRBJ2-3; TCRdb's D call, TRBD2, is unchecked because there is no DNA. From germline, CDR1 is LGHNA and CDR2 YNFKEQ. The CDR3 extends over 16 amino acids. The CDR3: CASSQDTSGGTDTQYF.

The gene calls are TRBV5-1 and TRBJ2-7. Germline V CDR1 and CDR2: SGHRS, YFSETQ. The CDR3 extends over 13 amino acids. The CDR3 here is CASSLTEHYEQYF.

The chain uses TRBV11-2 and TRBJ2-1. Germline CDR1 SGHAT, CDR2 FQNNGV. The CDR3 is made up of 15 amino acids. The CDR3 loop is CASSLVGESYNEQFF. The full variable domain, with the rest looked up from reference TRBV11-2 and TRBJ2-1, is EAGVAQSPRYKIIEKRQSVAFWCNPISGHATLYWYQQILGQGPKLLIQFQNNGVVDDSQLPKDRFSAERLKGVDSTLKIQPAKLEDSAVYLCASSLVGESYNEQFFGPGTRLTVL.

This rearrangement joins TRBV5-1 to TRBJ2-3. This CDR3 has 15 residues. Germline CDR1 reads SGHRS; CDR2 reads YFSETQ. CDR3 protein: CASSLVHGVSDTQYF.

The chain links TRBV20-1 to TRBJ2-3. Germline V CDR1 and CDR2: DFQATT, SNEGSKA (reference sequence). CDR3 length: 15 residues. This CDR3 reads CSARDRLAPGDTQYF.

The chain links TRBV9 to TRBJ2-1; TCRdb proposes TRBD2, but this gene call is untestable without DNA. The CDR3 runs 16 residues. The V gene's germline CDR1 is SGDLS and CDR2 YYNGEE. This CDR3 is CASSAGLAGGYGEQFF. Full variable domain (missing parts from reference TRBV9 and TRBJ2-1): DSGVTQTPKHLITATGQRVTLRCSPRSGDLSVYWYQQSLDQGLQFLIQYYNGEERAKGNILERFSAQQFPDLHSELNLSSLELGDSALYFCASSAGLAGGYGEQFFGPGTRLTVL.

The chain has TRBV18 and TRBJ2-3; TCRdb's D call of TRBD2 is untestable without DNA. CDR3 length equals 17 residues. Per germline, CDR1 KGHSH and CDR2 LQKENI. CDR3 protein: CASSPNLRGSNTDTQYF. The complete variable domain, with remaining parts taken from reference TRBV18 and TRBJ2-3, reads NAGVMQNPRHLVRRRGQEARLRCSPMKGHSHVYWYRQLPEEGLKFMVYLQKENIIDESGMPKERFSAEFPKEGPSILRIQQVVRGDSAAYFCASSPNLRGSNTDTQYFGPGTRLTVL.

Here the CDR3 reads CASSLGSGGETEAFF. The V call is TRBV7-9, the J call TRBJ1-1; the D gene TCRdb calls, TRBD1, cannot be checked with no DNA. The CDR3 runs to 15 residues. Germline V gives CDR1 SEHNR, CDR2 FQNEAQ (reference sequence). The entire variable domain, with the rest obtained from reference TRBV7-9 and TRBJ1-1, is as follows: DTGVSQNPRHKITKRGQNVTFRCDPISEHNRLYWYRQTLGQGPEFLTYFQNEAQLEKSRLLSDRFSAERPKGSFSTLEIQRTEQGDSAMYLCASSLGSGGETEAFFGQGTRLTVV.

The chain has TRBV4-3 and TRBJ1-5. CDR1 LGHNA and CDR2 YSLEER come from the germline V gene. The CDR3 is 14 amino acids. The CDR3 sequence is CASSQGHRGEPQHF.

V gene TRBV23-1 combines with J gene TRBJ2-3; TCRdb lists TRBD1, though no DNA is available to test this call. TRBV23-1 is classed as an ORF, of uncertain function. This CDR3 has 18 amino acids. The CDR3 is CASSQSYFRVRGTDTQYF.

The chain employs TRBV20-1 and TRBJ1-2; the TCRdb D gene call, TRBD1, has no DNA to confirm it. Germline CDR1 and CDR2: DFQATT and SNEGSKA (reference sequence). The length of the CDR3 is 17 residues. CDR3 sequence: CSARDHKGVGANYGYTF.

This chain uses TRBV3-1 with TRBJ1-2; lacking DNA, the TRBD1 call made by TCRdb goes unchecked. The CDR3 runs 15 residues. The germline gives CDR1 LGHDT, CDR2 YNNKEL (reference sequence). CDR3 in amino acids: CASSLRGRVGYGYTF.

CDR3 sequence reads: CASSYQLRGGETQYF. The chain couples TRBV21-1 to TRBJ2-5; the D call from TCRdb, TRBD1, cannot be confirmed without DNA. TRBV21-1 is noted as a pseudogene. The CDR3 contains 15 residues.

The chain carries TRBV2 and TRBJ2-5; TCRdb lists TRBD2, though no DNA is available to test this call. Per the germline V gene, CDR1 is SNHLY and CDR2 is FYNNEI. This CDR3 comprises 14 residues. The CDR3 protein is CASSELAGRETQYF.

The chain combines TRBV4-1 with TRBJ2-7; TCRdb proposes TRBD2, but this gene call is untestable without DNA. This CDR3 is 18 amino acids long. Germline V gives CDR1 MGHRA, CDR2 YSYEKL. The CDR3 spells CASSQGRLAGGQTYEQYF.

CDR3 sequence: CAISEATRTGELFF. V is TRBV10-3 and J is TRBJ2-2. From germline, CDR1 is ENHRY and CDR2 SYGVKD. The CDR3 spans 14 residues.